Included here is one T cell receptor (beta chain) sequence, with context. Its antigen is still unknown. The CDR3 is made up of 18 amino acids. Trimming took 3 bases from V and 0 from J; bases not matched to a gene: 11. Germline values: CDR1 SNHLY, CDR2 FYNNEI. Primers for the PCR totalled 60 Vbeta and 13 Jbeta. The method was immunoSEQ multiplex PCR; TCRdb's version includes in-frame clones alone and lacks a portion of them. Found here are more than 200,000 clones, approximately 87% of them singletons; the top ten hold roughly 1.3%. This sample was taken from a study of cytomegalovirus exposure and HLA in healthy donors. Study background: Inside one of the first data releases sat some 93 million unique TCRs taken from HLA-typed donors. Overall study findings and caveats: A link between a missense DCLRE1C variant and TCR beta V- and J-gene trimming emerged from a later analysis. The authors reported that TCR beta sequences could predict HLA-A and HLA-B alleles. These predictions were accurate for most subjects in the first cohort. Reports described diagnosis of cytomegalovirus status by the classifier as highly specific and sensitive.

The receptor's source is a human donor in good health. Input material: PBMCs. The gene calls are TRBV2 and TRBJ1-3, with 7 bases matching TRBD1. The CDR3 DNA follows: TGTGCCAGCAGTGAGTGGGGCTCAGGGGGTCCCTCTGGAAACACCATATATTTT. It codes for CASSEWGSGGPSGNTIYF.